This record concerns one TCR beta chain sequence. Its antigen is still unknown. The data were taken from a study of STAT5B mutations in CD4+ large granular lymphocyte leukemia. Study conclusions and caveats: Without putative leukemic clones, patient CD4-sorted repertoires remained more clonal than healthy CD4+ repertoires. Roughly a quarter of private leukemic clonotypes occurred rarely in other patients' non-leukemic repertoires. TRBV06-family usage was enriched in top patient clones (8/27) versus controls (2/35).

Trimming removed 3 bases from V and 1 base from J; junction bases left unmatched: 5. This CDR3 has 16 residues. Looked up from germline, CDR1 is LNHDA and CDR2 is SQIVND (reference sequence). TCRdb's copy holds only in-frame clones and misses some; the assay was immunoSEQ multiplex PCR. Seen here are under 30,000 clones, 65% to 75% observed once, and the top ten hold 2.5% to 3.5%. This clonotype was sampled from a human donor in good health. V usage is TRBV19 and J usage is TRBJ2-3, with TRBD1 matching over 9 bases. The sample consisted of CD4+ T cells from blood buffy coats. This CDR3 is CASSIAGQGRTDTQYF. The CDR3 region has the DNA TGTGCCAGTAGTATCGCGGGACAGGGACGCACAGATACGCAGTATTTT. Full variable domain (rest looked up from reference TRBV19 and TRBJ2-3): DGGITQSPKYLFRKEGQNVTLSCEQNLNHDAMYWYRQDPGQGLRLIYYSQIVNDFQKGDIAEGYSVSREKKESFPLTVTSAQKNPTAFYLCASSIAGQGRTDTQYFGPGTRLTVL.